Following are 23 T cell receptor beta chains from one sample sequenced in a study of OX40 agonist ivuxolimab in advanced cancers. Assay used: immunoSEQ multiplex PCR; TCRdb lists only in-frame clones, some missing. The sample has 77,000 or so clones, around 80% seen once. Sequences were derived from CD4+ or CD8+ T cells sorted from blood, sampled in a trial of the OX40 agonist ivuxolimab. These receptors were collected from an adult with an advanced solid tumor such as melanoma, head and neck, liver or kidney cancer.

CDR3 sequence: CASTDEYSGNTIYF. CDR3 bases: TGTGCCAGTACCGACGAATACTCTGGAAACACCATATATTTT. This chain connects TRBV19 to TRBJ1-3; D gene ambiguous. Trimming took off 7 bases at V and 0 bases at J, with 10 bases between the two ends. Germline CDR1 LNHDA, CDR2 SQIVND (reference sequence). The CDR3 sequence is 14 residues long.

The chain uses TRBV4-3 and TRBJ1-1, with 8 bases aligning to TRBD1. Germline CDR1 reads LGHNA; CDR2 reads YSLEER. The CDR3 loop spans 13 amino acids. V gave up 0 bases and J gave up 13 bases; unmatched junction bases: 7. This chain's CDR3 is CASSQDRWDRIFF. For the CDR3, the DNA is TGCGCCAGCAGCCAAGATAGGTGGGACAGGATTTTCTTT.

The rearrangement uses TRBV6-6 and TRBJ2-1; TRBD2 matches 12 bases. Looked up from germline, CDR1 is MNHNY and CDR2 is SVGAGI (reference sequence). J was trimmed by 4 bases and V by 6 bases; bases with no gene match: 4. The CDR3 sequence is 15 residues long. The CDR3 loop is CASSPGLAGYNEQFF. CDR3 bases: TGTGCCAGCAGCCCCGGACTAGCGGGATACAATGAGCAGTTCTTC.

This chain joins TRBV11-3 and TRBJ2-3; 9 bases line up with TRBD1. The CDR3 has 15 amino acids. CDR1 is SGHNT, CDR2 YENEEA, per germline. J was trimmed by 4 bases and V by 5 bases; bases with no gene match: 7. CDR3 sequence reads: CASSPSGTGSDTQYF. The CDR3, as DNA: TGTGCCAGCAGCCCCTCAGGGACAGGGTCAGATACGCAGTATTTT.

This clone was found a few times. CDR3 sequence reads: CASSLGNSGGADEQFF. For the CDR3, the DNA is TGCGCCAGCAGCTTGGGTAATAGCGGGGGGGCCGATGAGCAGTTCTTC. The chain couples TRBV5-1 to TRBJ2-1, with 11 bases matching TRBD2. V dropped 0 bases and J dropped 8; count of bases not matched to a gene: 7. The CDR3 is made up of 16 amino acids. Per the germline V gene, CDR1 is SGHRS and CDR2 is YFSETQ.

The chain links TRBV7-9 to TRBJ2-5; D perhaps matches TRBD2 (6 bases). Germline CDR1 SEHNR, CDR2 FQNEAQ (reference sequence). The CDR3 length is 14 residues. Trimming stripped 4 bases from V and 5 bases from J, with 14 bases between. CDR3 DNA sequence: TGTGCCAGCAGCTACGGGACTGCGCTTGAGACCCAGTACTTC. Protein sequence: CASSYGTALETQYF.

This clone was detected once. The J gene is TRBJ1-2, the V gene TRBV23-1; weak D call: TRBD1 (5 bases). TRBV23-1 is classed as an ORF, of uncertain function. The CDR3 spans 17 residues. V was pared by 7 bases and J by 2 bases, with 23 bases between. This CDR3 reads CASTTRDRQFKNYGYTF. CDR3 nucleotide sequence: TGCGCCAGCACCACCAGGGACCGCCAATTTAAGAACTATGGCTACACCTTC.

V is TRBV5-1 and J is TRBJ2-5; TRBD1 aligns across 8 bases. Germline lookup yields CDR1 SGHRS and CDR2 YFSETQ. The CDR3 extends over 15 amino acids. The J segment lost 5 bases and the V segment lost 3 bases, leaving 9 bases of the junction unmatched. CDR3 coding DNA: TGCGCCAGCAGCTGGCAGGGGGCCGCCGGGGAGACCCAGTACTTC. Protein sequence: CASSWQGAAGETQYF.

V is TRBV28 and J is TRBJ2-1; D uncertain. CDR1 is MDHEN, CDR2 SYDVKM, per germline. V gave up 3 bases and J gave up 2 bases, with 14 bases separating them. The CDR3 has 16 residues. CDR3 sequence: CASSFGSPKTYNEQFF. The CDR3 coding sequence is TGTGCCAGCAGTTTCGGCTCCCCGAAGACCTACAATGAGCAGTTCTTC.

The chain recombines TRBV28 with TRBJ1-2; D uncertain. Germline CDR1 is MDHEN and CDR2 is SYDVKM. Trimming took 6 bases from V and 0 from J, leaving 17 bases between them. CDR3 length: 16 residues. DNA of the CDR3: TGTGCCAGCAGCGAGTGGACGGATGGAGCTAACTATGGCTACACCTTC. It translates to CASSEWTDGANYGYTF.

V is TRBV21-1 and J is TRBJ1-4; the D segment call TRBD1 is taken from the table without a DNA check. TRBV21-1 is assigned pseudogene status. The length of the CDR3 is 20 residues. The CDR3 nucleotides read TGTGCCAGCAGCGAATCCCGACAGGGACAGGGTCAACCAACTAATGAAAAACTGTTTTTT. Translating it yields CASSESRQGQGQPTNEKLFF.

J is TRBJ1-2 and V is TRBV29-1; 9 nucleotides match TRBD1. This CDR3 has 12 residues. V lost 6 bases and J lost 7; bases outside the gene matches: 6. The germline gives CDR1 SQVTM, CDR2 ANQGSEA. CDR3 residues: CSVRTGEVGYTF. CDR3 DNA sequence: TGCAGCGTAAGGACAGGGGAAGTTGGCTACACCTTC.

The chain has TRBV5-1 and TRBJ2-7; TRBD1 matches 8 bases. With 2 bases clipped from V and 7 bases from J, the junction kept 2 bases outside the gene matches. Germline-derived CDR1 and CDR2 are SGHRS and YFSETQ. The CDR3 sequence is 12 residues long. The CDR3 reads CASSFGQGEQYF. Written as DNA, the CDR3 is TGCGCCAGCAGCTTTGGACAGGGAGAGCAGTACTTC.

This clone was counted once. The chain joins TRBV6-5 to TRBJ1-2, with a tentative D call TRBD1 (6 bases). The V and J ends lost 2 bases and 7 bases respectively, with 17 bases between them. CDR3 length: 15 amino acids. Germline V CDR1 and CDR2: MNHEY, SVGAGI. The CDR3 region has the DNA TGTGCCAGCAGTTACAGGGTCGGGGGCATGGGTGGCTACACCTTC. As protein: CASSYRVGGMGGYTF.

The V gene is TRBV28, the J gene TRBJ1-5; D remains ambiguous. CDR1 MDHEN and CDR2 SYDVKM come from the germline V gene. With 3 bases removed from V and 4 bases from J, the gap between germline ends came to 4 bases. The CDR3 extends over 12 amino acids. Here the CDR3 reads CASSFGNQPQHF. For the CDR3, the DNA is TGTGCCAGCAGTTTTGGAAATCAGCCCCAGCATTTT.

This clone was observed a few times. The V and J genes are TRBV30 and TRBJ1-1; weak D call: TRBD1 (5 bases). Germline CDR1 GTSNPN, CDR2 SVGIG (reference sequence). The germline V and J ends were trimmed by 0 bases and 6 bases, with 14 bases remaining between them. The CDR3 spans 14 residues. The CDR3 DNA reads TGTGCCTGGAGTGTACTAGGCAGGGAACCTGAAGCTTTCTTT. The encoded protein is CAWSVLGREPEAFF.

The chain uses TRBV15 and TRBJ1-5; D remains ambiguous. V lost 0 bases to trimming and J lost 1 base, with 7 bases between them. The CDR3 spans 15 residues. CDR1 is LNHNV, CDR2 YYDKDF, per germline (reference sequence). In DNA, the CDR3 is TGTGCCACCAGCAGAGAACTAGACAGCAATCAGCCCCAGCATTTT. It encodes CATSRELDSNQPQHF.

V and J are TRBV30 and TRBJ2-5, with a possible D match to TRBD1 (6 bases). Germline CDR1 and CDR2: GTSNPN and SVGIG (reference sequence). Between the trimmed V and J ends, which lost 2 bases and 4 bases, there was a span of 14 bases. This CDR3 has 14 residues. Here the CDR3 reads CAWSKQGTLETQYF. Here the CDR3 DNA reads TGTGCCTGGAGTAAGCAAGGGACATTAGAGACCCAGTACTTC.

CDR3 loop: CASSEAGLRQPQHF. The CDR3 bases are TGTGCCAGCAGTGAAGCAGGGCTCAGGCAGCCCCAGCATTTT. The chain combines TRBV6-1 with TRBJ1-5; D gene ambiguous. The ends were cut back, 0 bases at V and 7 bases at J, with 10 bases in the middle. Germline V lookup: CDR1 MNHNS, CDR2 SASEGT. The CDR3 runs 14 residues.

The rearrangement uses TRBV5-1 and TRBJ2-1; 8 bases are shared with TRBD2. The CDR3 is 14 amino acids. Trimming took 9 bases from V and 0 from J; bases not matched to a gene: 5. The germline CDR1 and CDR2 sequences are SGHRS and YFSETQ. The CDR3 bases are TGCGCCACCCAAAGCGGGAGCTCCTACAATGAGCAGTTCTTC. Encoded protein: CATQSGSSYNEQFF.

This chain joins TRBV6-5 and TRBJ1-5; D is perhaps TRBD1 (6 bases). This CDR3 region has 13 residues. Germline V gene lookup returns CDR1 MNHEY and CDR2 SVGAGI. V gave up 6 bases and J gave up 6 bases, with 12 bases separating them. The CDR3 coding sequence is TGTGCCAGCAGGAGACAGGTCGGTCAGCCCCAGCATTTT. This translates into CASRRQVGQPQHF.

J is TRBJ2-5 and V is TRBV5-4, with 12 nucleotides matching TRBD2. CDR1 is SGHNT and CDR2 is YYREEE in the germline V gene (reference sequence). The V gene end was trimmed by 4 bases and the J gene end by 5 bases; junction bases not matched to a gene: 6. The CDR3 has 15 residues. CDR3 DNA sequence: TGTGCCAGCAGCCTACGACTAGCGGGAGAGGAGACCCAGTACTTC. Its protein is CASSLRLAGEETQYF.

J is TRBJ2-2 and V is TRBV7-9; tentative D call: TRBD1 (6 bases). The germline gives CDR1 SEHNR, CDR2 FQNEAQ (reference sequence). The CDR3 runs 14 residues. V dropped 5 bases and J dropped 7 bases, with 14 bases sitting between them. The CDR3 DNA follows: TGTGCCAGCAGCCCTGGACAGACTAACGGGGAGCTGTTTTTT. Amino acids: CASSPGQTNGELFF.